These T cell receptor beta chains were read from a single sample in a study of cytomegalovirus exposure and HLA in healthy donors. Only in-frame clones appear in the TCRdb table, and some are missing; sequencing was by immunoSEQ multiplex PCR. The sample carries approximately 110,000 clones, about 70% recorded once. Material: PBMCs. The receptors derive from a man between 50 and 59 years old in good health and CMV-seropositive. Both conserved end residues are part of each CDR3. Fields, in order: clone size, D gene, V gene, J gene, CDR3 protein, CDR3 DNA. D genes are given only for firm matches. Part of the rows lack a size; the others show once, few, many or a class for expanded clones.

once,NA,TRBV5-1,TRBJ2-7,CASSAYRAGSREQYF,TGCGCCAGCAGCGCCTACAGGGCAGGGAGTAGGGAGCAGTACTTC
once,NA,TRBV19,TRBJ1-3,CASSIRSYPYVRSSGNTIYF,TGTGCCAGTAGTATAAGGAGTTACCCGTATGTACGGAGCTCTGGAAACACCATATATTTT
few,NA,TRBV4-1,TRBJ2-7,CASSNRDSSSYEQYF,TGCGCCAGCAGCAACCGGGACTCGAGCTCCTACGAGCAGTACTTC
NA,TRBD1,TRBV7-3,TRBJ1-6,CASSPTGGKISPLHF,TGTGCCAGCAGCCCGACAGGGGGCAAAATTTCACCCCTCCACTTT
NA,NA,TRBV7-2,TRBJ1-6,CASSLASQSSYNSPLHF,TGTGCCAGCAGCTTAGCCTCACAGAGCTCCTATAATTCACCCCTCCACTTT
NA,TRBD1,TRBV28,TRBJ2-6,CASSLRGGAGANVLTF,TGTGCCAGCAGTCTACGAGGGGGCGCTGGGGCCAACGTCCTGACTTTC
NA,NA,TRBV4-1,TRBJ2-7,CASSRNTGRGYEQYF,TGCGCCAGCAGCCGAAACACGGGCAGGGGCTACGAGCAGTACTTC
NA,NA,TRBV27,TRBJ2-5,CASSLSGGETQYF,TGTGCCAGCAGTTTATCCGGTGGAGAGACCCAGTACTTC
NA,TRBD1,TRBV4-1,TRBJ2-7,CASSQSGTVSYEQYF,TGCGCCAGCAGCCAGTCCGGGACAGTGTCCTACGAGCAGTACTTC
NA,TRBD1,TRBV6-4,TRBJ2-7,CASSPDRGYEQYF,TGTGCCAGCAGTCCAGACAGGGGCTACGAGCAGTACTTC
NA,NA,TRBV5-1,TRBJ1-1,CASSLDRQNTEAFF,TGCGCCAGCAGCTTGGACAGGCAGAACACTGAAGCTTTCTTT
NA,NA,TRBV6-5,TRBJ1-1,CASSPRSNTEAFF,TGTGCCAGCAGCCCCCGTTCGAACACTGAAGCTTTCTTT
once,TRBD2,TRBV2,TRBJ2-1,CASSDGTSGRSVEQFF,TGTGCCAGCAGTGACGGGACTAGCGGGAGGTCGGTTGAGCAGTTCTTC
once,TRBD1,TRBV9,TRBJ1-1,CASSERGLGTEAFF,TGTGCCAGCAGCGAAAGGGGGCTCGGCACTGAAGCTTTCTTT
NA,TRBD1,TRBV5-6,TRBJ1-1,CASSLTGGWDTEAFF,TGTGCCAGCAGCTTAACAGGGGGCTGGGACACTGAAGCTTTCTTT
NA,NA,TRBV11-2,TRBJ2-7,CASSLDIRSYEQYF,TGTGCCAGCAGCTTAGATATTCGCTCCTACGAGCAGTACTTC
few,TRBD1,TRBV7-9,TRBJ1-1,CSSSFRDRGRNTEAFF,TGTTCCAGCAGCTTCCGGGACAGGGGGAGGAACACTGAAGCTTTCTTT
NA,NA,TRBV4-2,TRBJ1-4,CASSQAAGLNEKLFF,TGTGCCAGCAGCCAAGCGGCAGGTTTAAATGAAAAACTGTTTTTT
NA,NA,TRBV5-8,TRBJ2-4,CASSNQNIQYF,TGTGCCAGCAGTAATCAAAACATTCAGTACTTC
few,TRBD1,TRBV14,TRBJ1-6,CASSPQQGANSPLHF,TGTGCCAGCAGCCCCCAACAGGGGGCGAATTCACCCCTCCACTTT
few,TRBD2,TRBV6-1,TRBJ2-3,CASKRRGATDTQYF,TGTGCCAGCAAGAGGCGGGGGGCAACAGATACGCAGTATTTT
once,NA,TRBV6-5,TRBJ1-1,CASQGGRGYTEAFF,TGTGCCAGCCAAGGGGGGAGGGGGTACACTGAAGCTTTCTTT
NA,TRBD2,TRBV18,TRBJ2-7,CASSPTASGDYEQYF,TGTGCCAGCTCACCGACGGCTAGCGGGGACTACGAGCAGTACTTC
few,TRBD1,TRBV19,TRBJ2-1,CASSMGGTGTPNEQFF,TGTGCCAGTAGTATGGGAGGGACAGGGACCCCCAATGAGCAGTTCTTC